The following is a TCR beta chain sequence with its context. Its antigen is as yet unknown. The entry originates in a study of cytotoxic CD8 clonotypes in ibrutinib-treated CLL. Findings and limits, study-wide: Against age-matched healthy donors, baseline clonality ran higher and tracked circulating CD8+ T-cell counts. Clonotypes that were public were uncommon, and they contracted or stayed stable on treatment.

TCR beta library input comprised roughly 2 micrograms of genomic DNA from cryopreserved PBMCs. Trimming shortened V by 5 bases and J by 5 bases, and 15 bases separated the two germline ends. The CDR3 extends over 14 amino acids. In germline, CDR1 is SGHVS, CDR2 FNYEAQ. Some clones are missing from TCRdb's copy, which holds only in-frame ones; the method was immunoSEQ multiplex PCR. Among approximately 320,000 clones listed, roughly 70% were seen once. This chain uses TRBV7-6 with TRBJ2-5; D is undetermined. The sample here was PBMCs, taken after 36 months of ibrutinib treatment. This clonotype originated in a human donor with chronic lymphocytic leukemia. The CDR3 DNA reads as TGTGCCAGCAGCCCCGAGGCCGCAGCGGAGACCCAGTACTTC. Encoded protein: CASSPEAAAETQYF.